This passage covers 3 T cell receptor beta chains from one sample sequenced in a study of quantifying T cell responses using KT2 cells. Study at large: TCR alpha and beta constant-region primers primed reverse transcription of RNA.

A single-stranded UMI oligo with SP2 sequence was ligated to cDNA 3' ends. The first PCR ran three to four cycles with an equimolar RC1.1 and RC1.2 beta primer mix. TCRdb re-called the UMI-ligation and nested PCR reads with MiXCR, one entry per CDR3 protein. The repertoire holds 40,000 to 50,000 distinct CDR3 sequences, with approximately 15% as singletons. Source material: PBMCs spiked with cells of the T cell clone KT2. The receptors come from a human donor.

The chain uses TRBV29-1 and TRBJ2-5; D is possibly TRBD1 or TRBD2 (5 bases each). V shed 5 bases and J shed 4 bases, with 11 bases lying between them. CDR1 and CDR2 from the germline V gene are SQVTM and ANQGSEA. This CDR3 contains 12 residues. DNA of the CDR3: TGCAGCGTTCGGGGCTCGGGAGAGACCCAGTACTTC. Its protein product is CSVRGSGETQYF.

In nucleotides, the CDR3 is TGTGCCACCAAGACTACCACAGATACGCAGTATTTT. Protein product: CATKTTTDTQYF. J is TRBJ2-3 and V is TRBV27; maybe TRBD2 (5 bases). V was shortened by 10 bases and J by 2 bases, with 10 bases between the two germline ends. This CDR3 has 12 amino acids. Germline V gene lookup returns CDR1 MNHEY and CDR2 SMNVEV (reference sequence).

This clonotype was seen only a few times. The chain employs TRBV20-1 and TRBJ2-7; a possible D gene is TRBD1 (6 bases). CDR3 size: 15 residues. Trimming removed 6 bases at V and 0 bases at J, with 18 bases between. Looked up from germline, CDR1 is DFQATT and CDR2 is SNEGSKA (reference sequence). CDR3 sequence reads: CSALPGQKSSYEQYF. The CDR3 bases are TGCAGTGCCCTACCGGGACAAAAAAGCTCCTACGAGCAGTACTTC.